The T cell receptor (beta chain) under discussion was sequenced for a study of T-cell memory formation after mild COVID-19. With 5 bases removed from V and 8 bases from J, the gap between germline ends came to 14 bases. Germline assignment: CDR1 SGHRS and CDR2 YFSETQ. This CDR3 contains 13 residues. TCRdb re-derived calls from the 5' RACE reads in MiXCR, one entry per CDR3 protein. Of some 97,000 distinct CDR3 sequences detected, 11% appear once; the ten largest clones hold around 40%. The receptor was derived from a man between 18 and 35 years old who had mild COVID-19 (a few samples of this study predate the infection). Cell type and time point are not known. V gene TRBV5-1 combines with J gene TRBJ2-1; perhaps TRBD2 as D (5 bases). Input material: PBMCs or a T cell subset sorted from them (not recorded which). The CDR3 here is CASSFRGLDEQFF. The CDR3, as DNA: TGCGCCAGCAGTTTCCGAGGACTGGATGAGCAGTTCTTC.